These 14 T cell receptor beta chains were all obtained from the same sample, sequenced in a study of TIL therapy for anti-PD-1-resistant metastatic lung cancer (TCRdb year 2021). Read against the paper, the sample's time point label means: pre-treatment sample, taken before nivolumab and TIL therapy. The baseline tumor samples, taken from the same resection that was used to grow TIL, were excised metastases, most often pleural nodules or supraclavicular lymph nodes. The immunoSEQ v3 hsTCRB kit was used to amplify TCR beta CDR3 regions from genomic DNA through bias-controlled multiplex PCR. TCRdb obtained this table from immuneACCESS and retained in-frame rearrangements with V and J assigned. These tables miss some clones; where compared with another copy, unresolved V genes account for less than half of the shortfall, and the remainder is unexplained. The sample includes about 25,000 clones, with about two thirds observed a single time. Clones ranked in the top ten supply approximately 7.3% of the sample.

The specimen was tumor tissue, collected at baseline. The receptor source for this set is a person between 25 and 80 years old with non-small cell lung cancer.

This clone was counted only a few times. The gene calls are TRBV29-1 and TRBJ1-2; maybe TRBD1 (5 bases). The CDR3 is made up of 14 amino acids. Between the trimmed V and J ends, which lost 7 bases and 4 bases, there was a span of 19 bases. From germline, CDR1 is SQVTM and CDR2 ANQGSEA. Written as DNA, the CDR3 is TGCAGCGGGGGGTTCCTCGATGACGGCTATGGCTACACCTTC. Translated: CSGGFLDDGYGYTF.

The chain employs TRBV15 and TRBJ2-5; D possibly uses TRBD1 or TRBD2 (5 bases each). Germline V lookup: CDR1 LNHNV, CDR2 YYDKDF (reference sequence). The CDR3 loop spans 14 amino acids. Deletions cut 0 bases from V and 7 bases from J, with 12 bases between. In DNA, the CDR3 is TGTGCCACCAGCAGAGACCGGGGCGGAGGGACCCAGTACTTC. Residues: CATSRDRGGGTQYF.

This clone was picked up one time. The chain uses TRBV11-3 and TRBJ2-3; maybe TRBD2 (7 bases). Trimming shortened V by 3 bases and J by 0 bases, and 10 bases separated the two germline ends. Germline V gene lookup returns CDR1 SGHNT and CDR2 YENEEA. The CDR3 has 15 amino acids. CDR3 bases: TGTGCCAGCAGCTTGGGGGGGCGCAGCACAGATACGCAGTATTTT. Protein: CASSLGGRSTDTQYF.

This clone was counted a single time. The V and J genes are TRBV5-1 and TRBJ2-7, with D uncertain. Per the germline V gene, CDR1 is SGHRS and CDR2 is YFSETQ. This CDR3 has 16 amino acids. The V end was cut by 0 bases, the J end by 2 bases, with 15 bases between. The CDR3 DNA reads as TGCGCCAGCAGCTTGGGTCTGCGGATGGATACCTACGAGCAGTACTTC. Its protein product is CASSLGLRMDTYEQYF.

The CDR3 is CASRRALATNEKLFF. The CDR3 DNA is TGTGCCAGCCGCAGGGCACTCGCAACTAATGAAAAACTGTTTTTT. The chain links TRBV2 to TRBJ1-4, with a weak D call TRBD1 (5 bases). The germline V gene has CDR1 SNHLY and CDR2 FYNNEI. With 8 bases removed from V and 0 bases from J, the gap between germline ends came to 13 bases. The CDR3 sequence is 15 residues long. The complete variable domain, with remaining parts taken from reference TRBV2 and TRBJ1-4, reads EPEVTQTPSHQVTQMGQEVILRCVPISNHLYFYWYRQILGQKVEFLVSFYNNEISEKSEIFDDQFSVERPDGSNFTLKIRSTKLEDSAMYFCASRRALATNEKLFFGSGTQLSVL.

Note on this clone: Germline is not matched at one junction end, which may reflect a read error. The chain uses TRBV13 and TRBJ2-6; tentatively, D is TRBD1 or TRBD2 (5 bases each). The CDR3 consists of 17 residues. Germline CDR1 and CDR2: PRHDT and FYEKMQ (reference sequence). The CDR3 loop reads CASSPGLSNSGANVLTF. The CDR3 bases are TGTGCCAGCAGCCCCGGACTGAGTAACTCTGGGGCCAACGTCCTGACTTTT.

This clone was detected only a few times. This chain connects TRBV27 to TRBJ2-7, with 7 bases identical to TRBD1. Germline CDR1 and CDR2: MNHEY and SMNVEV (reference sequence). V trimming: 2 bases; J trimming: 6 bases; junction bases outside the gene matches: 10. This CDR3 comprises 15 residues. The CDR3 loop is CASSLGIRTGSEQYF. CDR3 in DNA: TGTGCCAGCAGTTTAGGCATTCGGACAGGCAGCGAGCAGTACTTC.

In nucleotides, the CDR3 is TGTGCCAGCAGTGACAGGGGCACAGATACGCAGTATTTT. This sequence encodes CASSDRGTDTQYF. The chain combines TRBV25-1 with TRBJ2-3, with D possibly being TRBD1 (5 bases). V dropped 3 bases and J dropped 1 base, with 5 bases sitting between them. The CDR3 totals 13 residues. Germline CDR1 reads MGHDK; CDR2 reads SYGVNS.

The J gene is TRBJ2-7, the V gene TRBV5-4; no clear D. Trimming removed 2 bases at V and 4 bases at J, with 25 bases between. CDR1 and CDR2 from the germline V gene are SGHNT and YYREEE (reference sequence). The CDR3 is made up of 18 amino acids. The CDR3 bases are TGTGCCAGCAGCTTTGGAAACGGACGGTCTCCGGGCGCGTACGAGCAGTACTTC. Translation: CASSFGNGRSPGAYEQYF.

V and J are TRBV9 and TRBJ1-1; TRBD1 agrees at 10 bases. From germline, CDR1 is SGDLS and CDR2 YYNGEE. The CDR3 has 13 residues. The ends lost 0 bases at V and 7 bases at J; junction bases unmatched: 0. The CDR3 loop is CASSVGTGGEAFF. CDR3 sequence (DNA): TGTGCCAGCAGCGTAGGGACAGGGGGTGAAGCTTTCTTT.

The V call is TRBV5-6, the J call TRBJ2-3; D gene uncertain. CDR3 length: 14 residues. From germline, CDR1 is SGHDT and CDR2 YYEEEE. Trimming stripped 5 bases from V and 2 bases from J, with 12 bases between. This CDR3 reads CASSQSLYTDTQYF. The DNA for the CDR3 is TGTGCCAGCAGTCAGTCATTATACACAGATACGCAGTATTTT.

This rearrangement joins TRBV19 to TRBJ2-2, with D unclear. The CDR3 consists of 12 residues. Trimming took 5 bases from V and 5 from J, leaving 6 bases between them. Germline CDR1 reads LNHDA; CDR2 reads SQIVND (reference sequence). The CDR3 reads CASSWITGELFF. The CDR3 coding sequence is TGTGCCAGTAGTTGGATTACCGGGGAGCTGTTTTTT.

This clone is medium-sized in the sample. This chain connects TRBV6-1 to TRBJ2-1, with 12 bases fitting TRBD2. The V segment lost 0 bases and the J segment 6 bases; nucleotides outside the gene matches: 0. Germline CDR1 reads MNHNS; CDR2 reads SASEGT. The CDR3 is made up of 15 amino acids. CDR3 in amino acids: CASSEATSGGNEQFF. Here the CDR3 DNA reads TGTGCCAGCAGTGAAGCGACTAGCGGGGGCAATGAGCAGTTCTTC.

The rearrangement joins TRBV7-9 to TRBJ1-1; weak D call: TRBD1 (5 bases). The germline V gene has CDR1 SEHNR and CDR2 FQNEAQ (reference sequence). The ends were cut back, 5 bases at V and 4 bases at J, with 14 bases in the middle. CDR3 length: 14 amino acids. In DNA form, the CDR3 reads TGTGCCAGCAGCCAGAACACAGGCGTCACTGAAGCTTTCTTT. Its translation is CASSQNTGVTEAFF.